This T cell receptor (beta chain) was captured by sequencing in a study of T cell responses to AZD1222 COVID-19 vaccine. Study outcomes and limitations: In the spike-specific TCR repertoire, nearly half reportedly target unmutated variant regions. The breadth and depth of Spike-specific TCRs increased once two AZD1222 doses had been given. Most donors were white British, females outnumbered males, and clonal diversity was possibly underestimated. There were vaccine-associated CD4 TCRs across spike, dominant at 160-218 and 743-854.

The table came from immunoSEQ multiplex PCR; TCRdb's copy has only in-frame clones and leaves some out. The sample carries around 150,000 clones, roughly 92% recorded once. Trimming took 1 base from V and 6 from J; bases not matched to a gene: 4. Germline CDR1 is SEHNR and CDR2 is FQNEAQ (reference sequence). The CDR3 contains 15 residues. This clone was seen only once. Its antigen is as yet unknown. Material: peripheral blood, obtained on day 0 of AZD1222 vaccination. The receptor was derived from an adult in good health. The V call is TRBV7-9, the J call TRBJ1-5; 9 nucleotides line up with TRBD1. CDR3 loop: CASSLGGQGIQPQHF. The CDR3 DNA reads TGTGCCAGCAGCTTAGGAGGACAGGGGATTCAGCCCCAGCATTTT.